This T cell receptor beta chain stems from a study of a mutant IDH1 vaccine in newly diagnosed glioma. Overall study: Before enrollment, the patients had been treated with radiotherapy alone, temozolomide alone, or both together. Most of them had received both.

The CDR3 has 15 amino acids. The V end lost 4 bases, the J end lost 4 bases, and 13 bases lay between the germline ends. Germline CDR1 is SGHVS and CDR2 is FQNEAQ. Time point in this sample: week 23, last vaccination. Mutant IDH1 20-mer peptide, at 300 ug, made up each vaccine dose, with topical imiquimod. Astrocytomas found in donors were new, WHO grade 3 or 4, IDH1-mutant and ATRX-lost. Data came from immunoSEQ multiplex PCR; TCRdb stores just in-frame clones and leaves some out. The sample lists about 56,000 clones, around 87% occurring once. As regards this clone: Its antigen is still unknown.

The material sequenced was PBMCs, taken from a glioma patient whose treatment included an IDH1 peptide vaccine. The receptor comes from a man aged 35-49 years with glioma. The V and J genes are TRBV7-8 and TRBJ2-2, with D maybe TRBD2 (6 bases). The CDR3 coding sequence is TGTGCCAGCAGCTCATACGGGAGACTCACCGGGGAGCTGTTTTTT. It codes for CASSSYGRLTGELFF. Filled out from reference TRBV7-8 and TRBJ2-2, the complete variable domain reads GAGVSQSPRYKVAKRGQDVALRCDPISGHVSLFWYQQALGQGPEFLTYFQNEAQLDKSGLPSDRFFAERPEGSVSTLKIQRTQQEDSAVYLCASSSYGRLTGELFFGEGSRLTVL.